This is a list of T cell receptor beta chains from one sample in a study of blood T cell repertoires in COVID-19. TCRdb's copy holds only in-frame clones and misses some; the assay was immunoSEQ multiplex PCR. The table lists 390,000 or so clones, around 90% of them singletons. The sample consisted of peripheral blood. These receptors were taken from a woman aged 25-40 years with COVID-19, enrolled during active disease. CDR3s leave out the opening cysteine and the closing phenylalanine or tryptophan.

V gene: TRBV15
J gene: TRBJ1-2
CDR3 protein: ATSRDRGDGYT

V gene: TRBV4-1
J gene: TRBJ1-1
CDR3 protein: ASSPMGHTEAF

V gene: TRBV12-5
J gene: TRBJ2-2
CDR3 protein: ASGLGEGADTGELF

V gene: TRBV5-4
J gene: TRBJ2-5
CDR3 protein: ASSPGSASGVLQETQY

V gene: TRBV7-2
J gene: TRBJ2-3
CDR3 protein: ASSLSGRSADTQY

V gene: TRBV12-5
J gene: TRBJ1-5
CDR3 protein: ASGLEEDQPQH

V gene: TRBV6-1
J gene: TRBJ1-1
CDR3 protein: ASSEAGPKAF

V gene: TRBV2
J gene: TRBJ1-2
CDR3 protein: ASRWEASEYGYT

V gene: TRBV5-6
J gene: TRBJ1-6
CDR3 protein: ASSRTGHGALH

V gene: TRBV11-3
J gene: TRBJ2-3
CDR3 protein: ASSFGRGTDTQY

V gene: TRBV2
J gene: TRBJ2-7
CDR3 protein: AGSRDRGTYEQY

V gene: TRBV7-2
J gene: TRBJ2-3
CDR3 protein: ASSLFPLMTGGGTDTQY

V gene: TRBV6-5
J gene: TRBJ2-2
CDR3 protein: ASSYRQTGTGELF

V gene: TRBV14
J gene: TRBJ2-2
CDR3 protein: ASSRLGQGPGELF

V gene: TRBV5-4
J gene: TRBJ2-3
CDR3 protein: ASSSWGSVADTQY

V gene: TRBV6-9
J gene: TRBJ2-3
CDR3 protein: ASSGGGARLSSLSDTQY

V gene: TRBV6-2/TRBV6-3
J gene: TRBJ2-3
CDR3 protein: ASSTSGTSGKKVSTDTQY

V gene: TRBV5-4
J gene: TRBJ1-1
CDR3 protein: ASSPRQGTLEAF

V gene: TRBV14
J gene: TRBJ2-1
CDR3 protein: ASSLRAGTYNEQF

V gene: TRBV7-8
J gene: TRBJ2-7
CDR3 protein: ASSILQGQGSYEQY

V gene: TRBV2
J gene: TRBJ1-2
CDR3 protein: ASRGTGWGLYGYT

V gene: TRBV7-9
J gene: TRBJ1-4
CDR3 protein: ASSPRGGREKLF

V gene: TRBV6-1
J gene: TRBJ2-1
CDR3 protein: ASSEGLAGGYEQF

V gene: TRBV15
J gene: TRBJ2-1
CDR3 protein: ATSRPLTSGITNEQF

V gene: TRBV6-2/TRBV6-3
J gene: TRBJ2-3
CDR3 protein: ASSPRTSGTGQPDTQY

V gene: TRBV5-8
J gene: TRBJ2-1
CDR3 protein: ASSLEGQGTNEQF

V gene: TRBV24-1
J gene: TRBJ1-2
CDR3 protein: ATSEQGNGYT

V gene: TRBV7-9
J gene: TRBJ2-4
CDR3 protein: ASSLQGGNIQY

V gene: TRBV6-1
J gene: TRBJ2-2
CDR3 protein: ASSEWAGNTGELF

V gene: TRBV7-2
J gene: TRBJ2-3
CDR3 protein: ASSLDSPSTDTQY

V gene: TRBV24-1
J gene: TRBJ1-5
CDR3 protein: ATSDLIGANNQPQH

V gene: TRBV11-2
J gene: TRBJ2-3
CDR3 protein: ASSLAGQGVTDTQY

V gene: TRBV11-2
J gene: TRBJ2-1
CDR3 protein: ASSLPLRESSNEQF

V gene: TRBV20-1
J gene: TRBJ1-1
CDR3 protein: SAPQNTEAF

V gene: TRBV5-1
J gene: TRBJ1-4
CDR3 protein: ASSPGWGPTNEKLF

V gene: TRBV9
J gene: TRBJ2-3
CDR3 protein: ASSGPTSGLTDTQY